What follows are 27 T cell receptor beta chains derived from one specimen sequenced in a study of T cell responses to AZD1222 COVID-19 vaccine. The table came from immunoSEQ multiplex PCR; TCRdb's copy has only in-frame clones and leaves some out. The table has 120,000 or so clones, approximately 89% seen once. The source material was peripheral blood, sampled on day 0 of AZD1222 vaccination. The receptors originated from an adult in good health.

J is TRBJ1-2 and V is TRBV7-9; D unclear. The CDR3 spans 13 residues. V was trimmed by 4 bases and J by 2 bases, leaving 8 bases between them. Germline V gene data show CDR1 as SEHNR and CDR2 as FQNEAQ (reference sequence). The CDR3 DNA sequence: TGTGCCAGCAGCTCCGAACCAAACTATGGCTACACCTTC. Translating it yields CASSSEPNYGYTF.

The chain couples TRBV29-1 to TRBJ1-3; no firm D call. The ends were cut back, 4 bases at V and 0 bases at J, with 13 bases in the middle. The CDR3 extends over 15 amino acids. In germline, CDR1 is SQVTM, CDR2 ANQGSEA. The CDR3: CSVGILGSSGNTIYF. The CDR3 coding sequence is TGCAGCGTTGGGATCCTGGGTTCCTCTGGAAACACCATATATTTT.

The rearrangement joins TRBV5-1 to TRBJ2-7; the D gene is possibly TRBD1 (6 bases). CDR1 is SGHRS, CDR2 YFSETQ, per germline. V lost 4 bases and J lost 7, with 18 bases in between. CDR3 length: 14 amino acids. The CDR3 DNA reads TGCGCCAGCAGCCAACTCGGGACATCTGAAGAGCAGTACTTC. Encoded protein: CASSQLGTSEEQYF.

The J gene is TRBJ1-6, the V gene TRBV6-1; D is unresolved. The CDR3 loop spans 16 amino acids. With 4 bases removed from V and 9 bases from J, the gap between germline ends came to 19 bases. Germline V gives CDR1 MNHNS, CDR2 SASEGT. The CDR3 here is CASSVTMVDEGSPLHF. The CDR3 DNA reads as TGTGCCAGCAGTGTGACCATGGTAGACGAGGGTTCACCCCTCCACTTT.

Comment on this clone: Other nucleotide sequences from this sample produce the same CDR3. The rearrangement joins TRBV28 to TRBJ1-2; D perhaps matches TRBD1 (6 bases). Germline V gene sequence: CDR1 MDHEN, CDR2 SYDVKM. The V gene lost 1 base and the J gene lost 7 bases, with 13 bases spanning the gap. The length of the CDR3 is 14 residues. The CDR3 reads CASSLSGRGGGYTF. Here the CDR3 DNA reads TGTGCCAGCAGTTTATCCGGCAGGGGTGGTGGCTACACCTTC.

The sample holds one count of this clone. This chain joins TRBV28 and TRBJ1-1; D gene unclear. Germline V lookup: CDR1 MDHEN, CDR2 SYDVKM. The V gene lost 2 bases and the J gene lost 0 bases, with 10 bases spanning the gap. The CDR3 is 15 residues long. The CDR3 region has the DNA TGTGCCAGCAGTTTAACTGGGATTATGAACACTGAAGCTTTCTTT. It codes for CASSLTGIMNTEAFF. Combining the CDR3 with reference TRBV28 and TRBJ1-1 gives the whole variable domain DVKVTQSSRYLVKRTGEKVFLECVQDMDHENMFWYRQDPGLGLRLIYFSYDVKMKEKGDIPEGYSVSREKKERFSLILESASTNQTSMYLCASSLTGIMNTEAFFGQGTRLTVV.

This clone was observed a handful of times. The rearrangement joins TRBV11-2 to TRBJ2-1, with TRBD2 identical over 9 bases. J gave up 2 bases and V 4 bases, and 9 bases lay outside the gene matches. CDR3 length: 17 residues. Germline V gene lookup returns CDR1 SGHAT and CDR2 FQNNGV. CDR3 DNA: TGTGCCAGCAGCTACCTTAGCGGGAGTTCGACCTACAATGAGCAGTTCTTC. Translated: CASSYLSGSSTYNEQFF. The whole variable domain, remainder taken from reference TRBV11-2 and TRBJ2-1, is EAGVAQSPRYKIIEKRQSVAFWCNPISGHATLYWYQQILGQGPKLLIQFQNNGVVDDSQLPKDRFSAERLKGVDSTLKIQPAKLEDSAVYLCASSYLSGSSTYNEQFFGPGTRLTVL.

Here the CDR3 reads CAWSEQGLGNQPQHF. As DNA, the CDR3 is TGTGCCTGGAGCGAACAGGGGTTAGGCAATCAGCCCCAGCATTTT. This chain uses TRBV30 with TRBJ1-5; 7 nucleotides line up with TRBD1. The germline CDR1 and CDR2 sequences are GTSNPN and SVGIG (reference sequence). The V segment lost 3 bases and the J segment 2 bases; nucleotides outside the gene matches: 7. CDR3 length: 15 amino acids.

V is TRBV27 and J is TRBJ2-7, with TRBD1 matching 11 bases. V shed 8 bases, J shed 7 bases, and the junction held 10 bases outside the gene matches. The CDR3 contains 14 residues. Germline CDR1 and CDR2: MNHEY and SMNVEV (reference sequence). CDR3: CASALDRGQGEQYF. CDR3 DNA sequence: TGTGCCAGCGCCCTGGACAGGGGGCAAGGAGAGCAGTACTTC.

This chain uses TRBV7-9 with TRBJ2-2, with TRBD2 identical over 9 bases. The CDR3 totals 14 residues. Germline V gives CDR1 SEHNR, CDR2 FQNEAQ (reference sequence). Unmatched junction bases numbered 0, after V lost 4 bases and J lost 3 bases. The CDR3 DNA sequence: TGTGCCAGCAGCTGGACTAGCGACACCGGGGAGCTGTTTTTT. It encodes CASSWTSDTGELFF.

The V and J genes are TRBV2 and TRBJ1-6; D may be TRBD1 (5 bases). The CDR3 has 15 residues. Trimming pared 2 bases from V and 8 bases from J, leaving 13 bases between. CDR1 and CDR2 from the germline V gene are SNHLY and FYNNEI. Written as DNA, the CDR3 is TGTGCCAGCAGTGAAACATTAGGGGACTATTCACCCCTCCACTTT. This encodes CASSETLGDYSPLHF.

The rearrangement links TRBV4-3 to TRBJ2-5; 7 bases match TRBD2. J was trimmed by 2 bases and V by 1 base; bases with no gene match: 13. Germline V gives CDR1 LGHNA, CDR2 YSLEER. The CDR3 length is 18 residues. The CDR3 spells CASSQVLGPAGPQETQYF. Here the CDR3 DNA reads TGCGCCAGCAGCCAAGTCCTAGGGCCAGCGGGGCCTCAAGAGACCCAGTACTTC.

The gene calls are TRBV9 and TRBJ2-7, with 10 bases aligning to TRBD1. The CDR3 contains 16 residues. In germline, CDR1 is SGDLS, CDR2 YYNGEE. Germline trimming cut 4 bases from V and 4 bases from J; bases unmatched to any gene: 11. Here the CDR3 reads CASSPGQGLLAYEQYF. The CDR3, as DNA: TGTGCCAGCAGCCCGGGACAGGGGCTCTTGGCATACGAGCAGTACTTC.

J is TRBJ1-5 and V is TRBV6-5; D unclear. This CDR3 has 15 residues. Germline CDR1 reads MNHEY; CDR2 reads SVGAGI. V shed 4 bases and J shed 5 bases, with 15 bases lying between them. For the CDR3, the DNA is TGTGCCAGCAGTTTCTCCCGTCCGTTCGATCAGCCCCAGCATTTT. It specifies CASSFSRPFDQPQHF.

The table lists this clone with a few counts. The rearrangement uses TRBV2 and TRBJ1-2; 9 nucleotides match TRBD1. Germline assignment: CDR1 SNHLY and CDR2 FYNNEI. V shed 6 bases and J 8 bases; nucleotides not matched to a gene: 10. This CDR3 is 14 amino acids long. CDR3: CASSSGQGPSGYTF. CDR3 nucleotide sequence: TGTGCCAGCAGCTCGGGACAGGGACCGTCCGGCTACACCTTC.

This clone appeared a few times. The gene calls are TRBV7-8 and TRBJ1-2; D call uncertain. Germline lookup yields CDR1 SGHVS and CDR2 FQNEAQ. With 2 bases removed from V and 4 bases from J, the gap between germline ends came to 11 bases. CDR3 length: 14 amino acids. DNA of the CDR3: TGTGCCAGCAGCTTAAGCTCCGGGCCCTATGGCTACACCTTC. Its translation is CASSLSSGPYGYTF.

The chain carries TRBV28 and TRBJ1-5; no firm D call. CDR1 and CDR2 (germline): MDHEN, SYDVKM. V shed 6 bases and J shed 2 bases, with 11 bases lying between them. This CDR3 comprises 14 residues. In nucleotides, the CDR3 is TGTGCCAGCAGCCAGAATTACGGCAATCAGCCCCAGCATTTT. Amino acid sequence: CASSQNYGNQPQHF.

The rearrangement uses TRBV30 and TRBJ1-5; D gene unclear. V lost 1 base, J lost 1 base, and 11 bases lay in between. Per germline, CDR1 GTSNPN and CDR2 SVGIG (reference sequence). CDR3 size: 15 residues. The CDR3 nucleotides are TGTGCCTGGAGTGCGTCCGGAGCGAGCAATCAGCCCCAGCATTTT. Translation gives CAWSASGASNQPQHF.

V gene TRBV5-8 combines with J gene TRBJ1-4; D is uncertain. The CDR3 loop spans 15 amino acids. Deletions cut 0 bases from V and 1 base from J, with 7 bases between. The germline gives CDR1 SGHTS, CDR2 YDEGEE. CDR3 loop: CASSLGRGTNEKLFF. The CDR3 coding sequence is TGTGCCAGCAGCTTGGGACGGGGAACTAATGAAAAACTGTTTTTT.

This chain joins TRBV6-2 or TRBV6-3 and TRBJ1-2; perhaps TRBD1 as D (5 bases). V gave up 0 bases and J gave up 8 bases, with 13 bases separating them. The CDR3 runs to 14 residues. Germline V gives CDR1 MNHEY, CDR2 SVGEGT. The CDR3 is CASSYSNGGDGYTF. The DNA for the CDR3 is TGTGCCAGCAGTTACTCGAACGGAGGGGACGGCTACACCTTC.

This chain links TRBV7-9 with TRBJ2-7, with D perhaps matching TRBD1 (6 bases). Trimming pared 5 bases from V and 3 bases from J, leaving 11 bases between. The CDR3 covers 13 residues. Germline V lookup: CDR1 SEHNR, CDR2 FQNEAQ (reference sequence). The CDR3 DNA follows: TGTGCCAGCAGCAAAGGACAGAACTACGAGCAGTACTTC. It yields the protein CASSKGQNYEQYF. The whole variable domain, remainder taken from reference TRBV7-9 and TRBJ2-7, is DTGVSQNPRHKITKRGQNVTFRCDPISEHNRLYWYRQTLGQGPEFLTYFQNEAQLEKSRLLSDRFSAERPKGSFSTLEIQRTEQGDSAMYLCASSKGQNYEQYFGPGTRLTVT.

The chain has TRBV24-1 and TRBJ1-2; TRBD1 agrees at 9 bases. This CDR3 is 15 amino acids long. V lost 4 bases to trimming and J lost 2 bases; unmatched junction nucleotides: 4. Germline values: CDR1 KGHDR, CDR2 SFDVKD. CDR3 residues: CATSDRDRDNYGYTF. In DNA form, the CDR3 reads TGTGCCACCAGTGACCGGGACAGGGACAACTATGGCTACACCTTC.

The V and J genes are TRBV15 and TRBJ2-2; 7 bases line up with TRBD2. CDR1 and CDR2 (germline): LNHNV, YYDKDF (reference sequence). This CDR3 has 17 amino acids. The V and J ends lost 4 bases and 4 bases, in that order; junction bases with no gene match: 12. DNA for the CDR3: TGTGCCACCAGCAAAGGCCGGGACTACCTCATCACCGGGGAGCTGTTTTTT. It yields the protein CATSKGRDYLITGELFF.

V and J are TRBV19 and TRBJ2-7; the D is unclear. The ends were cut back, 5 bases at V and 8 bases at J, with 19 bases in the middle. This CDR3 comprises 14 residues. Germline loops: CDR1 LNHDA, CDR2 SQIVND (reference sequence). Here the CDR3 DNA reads TGTGCCAGTAGTCCCCCGGACCTCTTGCACAAGCAGTACTTC. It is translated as CASSPPDLLHKQYF.

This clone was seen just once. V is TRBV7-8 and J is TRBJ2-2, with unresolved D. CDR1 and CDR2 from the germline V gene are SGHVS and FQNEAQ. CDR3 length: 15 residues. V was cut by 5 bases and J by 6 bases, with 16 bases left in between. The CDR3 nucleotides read TGTGCCAGCAGCATGAAAGAACAAGGCGCCGGGGAGCTGTTTTTT. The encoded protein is CASSMKEQGAGELFF.

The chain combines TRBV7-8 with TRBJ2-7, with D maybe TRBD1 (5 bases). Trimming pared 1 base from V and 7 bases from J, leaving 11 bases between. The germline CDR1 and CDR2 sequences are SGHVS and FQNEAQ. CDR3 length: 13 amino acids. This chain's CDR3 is CASSLEGEGEQYF. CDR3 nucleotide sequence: TGTGCCAGCAGCTTAGAAGGGGAAGGGGAGCAGTACTTC. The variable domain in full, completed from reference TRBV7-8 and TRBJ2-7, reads GAGVSQSPRYKVAKRGQDVALRCDPISGHVSLFWYQQALGQGPEFLTYFQNEAQLDKSGLPSDRFFAERPEGSVSTLKIQRTQQEDSAVYLCASSLEGEGEQYFGPGTRLTVT.

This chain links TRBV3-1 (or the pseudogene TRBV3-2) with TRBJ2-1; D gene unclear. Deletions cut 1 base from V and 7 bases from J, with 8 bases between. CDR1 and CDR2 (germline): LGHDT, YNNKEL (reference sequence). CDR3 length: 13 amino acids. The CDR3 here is CASSQVQRNEQFF. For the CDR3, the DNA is TGTGCCAGCAGCCAAGTTCAGCGAAATGAGCAGTTCTTC.